Detailed here is one T cell receptor (beta chain). The junction does not match germline at one end; this may be a read error. This sample was included in a study of blood T cell repertoires in COVID-19. For the study at large: T cells, B-cell-depleted T cells, or PBMCs provided the cDNA or gDNA that served as material.

Germline V CDR1 and CDR2: SEHNR, FQNEAQ (reference sequence). CDR3 length equals 12 residues. In the study's own analysis: Researchers report that nucleated cell counts were estimated from reference gene primer amplification. The repertoire was sequenced with immunoSEQ multiplex PCR; TCRdb's copy has only in-frame clones and lacks some. V and J calls and clone size come straight from that table; D and trimming were deduced from the DNA. The data hold roughly 340,000 clones, with about 93% observed a single time. Sequencing was done on a sample of peripheral blood. This sequence was found in a woman between 18 and 30 years old who had recovered from COVID-19. The V gene is TRBV7-9, the J gene TRBJ2-7, with D possibly TRBD2 on 6 matching bases. CDR3: CASSLAGGSLIF. Written as DNA, the CDR3 is TGTGCCAGCAGCTTAGCAGGAGGGAGTTTGATCTTC. Together with reference TRBV7-9 and TRBJ2-7, the CDR3 gives the full variable domain: DTGVSQNPRHKITKRGQNVTFRCDPISEHNRLYWYRQTLGQGPEFLTYFQNEAQLEKSRLLSDRFSAERPKGSFSTLEIQRTEQGDSAMYLCASSLAGGSLIFGPGTRLTVT.